These 29 T cell receptor beta chains originate from one sample sequenced in a study of blood T cell repertoires in COVID-19. Profiled with immunoSEQ multiplex PCR; TCRdb holds only in-frame clones, not every one. Of around 300,000 clones in the sample, 90% were seen once. Sequencing used PBMCs or T cells enriched from blood (not recorded which). These receptors were taken from a woman aged 18-29 years with acute COVID-19.

The genes are TRBV15 and TRBJ1-4, with D possibly being TRBD1 (5 bases). The CDR3 loop spans 18 amino acids. V was trimmed by 0 bases and J by 4 bases, leaving 18 bases between them. Per germline, CDR1 LNHNV and CDR2 YYDKDF (reference sequence). CDR3 DNA: TGTGCCACCAGCAGAGATCCCAGGGCGGGGGGACTTAATGAAAAACTGTTTTTT. Protein sequence: CATSRDPRAGGLNEKLFF.

This chain uses TRBV14 with TRBJ2-2, with D possibly TRBD1 on 5 matching bases. Germline V gene lookup returns CDR1 SGHDN and CDR2 FVKESK. V gave up 2 bases and J gave up 0 bases, with 10 bases separating them. The CDR3 consists of 16 residues. CDR3 sequence reads: CASSQWTFANTGELFF. The CDR3 nucleotides read TGTGCCAGCAGCCAATGGACATTCGCGAACACCGGGGAGCTGTTTTTT.

This chain links TRBV27 with TRBJ2-7; D possibly corresponds to TRBD2 (5 bases). The V end lost 9 bases, the J end lost 4 bases, and 19 bases lay between the germline ends. The germline gives CDR1 MNHEY, CDR2 SMNVEV (reference sequence). This CDR3 spans 14 amino acids. The CDR3 DNA reads as TGTGCCAGTCGGGTAGCGCAATCCGCTTACGAGCAGTACTTC. Amino acid sequence: CASRVAQSAYEQYF.

The chain has TRBV29-1 and TRBJ2-2; D is perhaps TRBD2 (5 bases). Germline V gene sequence: CDR1 SQVTM, CDR2 ANQGSEA. V was trimmed by 0 bases and J by 0 bases, leaving 5 bases between them. The CDR3 spans 14 residues. CDR3 bases: TGCAGCGTTGAAGACGGGACGAACACCGGGGAGCTGTTTTTT. Translating gives CSVEDGTNTGELFF.

The chain has TRBV4-1 and TRBJ1-2, with TRBD1 identical over 9 bases. CDR1 is MGHRA and CDR2 is YSYEKL in the germline V gene. This CDR3 has 16 residues. The ends lost 0 bases at V and 2 bases at J; junction bases unmatched: 4. The CDR3: CASSQDRGTGNYGYTF. CDR3 in DNA: TGCGCCAGCAGCCAAGACCGGGGGACAGGGAACTATGGCTACACCTTC.

The chain couples TRBV30 to TRBJ1-4; 8 bases line up with TRBD1. The ends lost 7 bases at V and 5 bases at J; junction bases unmatched: 12. The CDR3 totals 15 residues. The germline V gene has CDR1 GTSNPN and CDR2 SVGIG (reference sequence). CDR3 bases: TGTGCCTTACAACCGACAGGGGCCGAGAATGAAAAACTGTTTTTT. Amino acid sequence: CALQPTGAENEKLFF.

The J gene is TRBJ2-7, the V gene TRBV28; 7 nucleotides agree with TRBD1. Germline V gene sequence: CDR1 MDHEN, CDR2 SYDVKM. The CDR3 runs 15 residues. V shed 5 bases, J shed 0 bases, and the junction held 7 bases outside the gene matches. CDR3 DNA sequence: TGTGCCAGCAGTCCTACGACAGGGAGCTCCTACGAGCAGTACTTC. It yields the protein CASSPTTGSSYEQYF.

This clone was seen only once. J is TRBJ1-5 and V is TRBV18; possible D gene TRBD1, 5 bases. With 2 bases removed from V and 2 bases from J, the gap between germline ends came to 16 bases. Germline CDR1 KGHSH, CDR2 LQKENI. The CDR3 sequence is 17 residues long. The CDR3, as DNA: TGTGCCAGCTCACCAGGAATAAGGGGAGGTGGCAATCAGCCCCAGCATTTT. Its translation is CASSPGIRGGGNQPQHF.

The rearrangement uses TRBV21-1 and TRBJ1-5. TRBV21-1 is termed a pseudogene. The CDR3 is made up of 15 amino acids. DNA of the CDR3: TGTGCCAGCAGCAAAGTACGGAGGGGTCGTCAGCCCCAGCATTTT. Protein sequence: CASSKVRRGRQPQHF.

J is TRBJ1-5 and V is TRBV19; weak D call: TRBD1 (6 bases). CDR1 LNHDA and CDR2 SQIVND come from the germline V gene (reference sequence). The V end was cut by 5 bases, the J end by 0 bases, with 14 bases between. CDR3 length equals 16 residues. The CDR3 sequence: CASSPWWTDSNQPQHF. The CDR3 nucleotides read TGTGCCAGTAGTCCTTGGTGGACAGATAGCAATCAGCCCCAGCATTTT.

The chain has TRBV6-5 and TRBJ1-5; 7 bases agree with TRBD1. The trim removed 5 bases at V and 6 bases at J, leaving 10 bases unmatched. The CDR3 runs 15 residues. CDR1 and CDR2 (germline): MNHEY, SVGAGI. The DNA for the CDR3 is TGTGCCAGCAGTACTCTCCAGGGGGGTTCTCAGCCCCAGCATTTT. This encodes CASSTLQGGSQPQHF.

This clone was counted only a few times. This chain joins TRBV28 and TRBJ2-7, with 7 positions matching TRBD1. Unmatched junction bases numbered 11, after V lost 6 bases and J lost 3 bases. Germline values: CDR1 MDHEN, CDR2 SYDVKM. This CDR3 region has 15 residues. CDR3 DNA: TGTGCCAGCAGCCCTACGACAGGGCGAAGCTACGAGCAGTACTTC. Translation: CASSPTTGRSYEQYF.

The chain has TRBV29-1 and TRBJ1-1; TRBD1 agrees at 11 bases. This CDR3 region has 15 residues. Germline CDR1 reads SQVTM; CDR2 reads ANQGSEA. The V and J ends lost 4 bases and 1 base, in that order; junction bases with no gene match: 5. The CDR3 DNA is TGCAGCGTTGTTACCGGGACAGGGGGGAACACTGAAGCTTTCTTT. It translates to CSVVTGTGGNTEAFF.

V and J are TRBV28 and TRBJ1-5; D possibly corresponds to TRBD1 (6 bases). This CDR3 comprises 16 residues. Trimming shortened V by 2 bases and J by 3 bases, and 14 bases separated the two germline ends. Per the germline V gene, CDR1 is MDHEN and CDR2 is SYDVKM. The CDR3 region is CASSLDLTGFNQPQHF. The CDR3 DNA follows: TGTGCCAGCAGTTTAGACTTGACAGGTTTCAATCAGCCCCAGCATTTT.

This chain uses TRBV20-1 with TRBJ2-7, with D tentatively TRBD1 (6 bases). This CDR3 contains 14 residues. Trimming shortened V by 3 bases and J by 0 bases, and 12 bases separated the two germline ends. Germline loops: CDR1 DFQATT, CDR2 SNEGSKA (reference sequence). Written as DNA, the CDR3 is TGCAGTGCTAGTGGGACACATCCCTCCTACGAGCAGTACTTC. Amino acid sequence: CSASGTHPSYEQYF.

The CDR3 DNA reads as TGTGCCAGCTCACCACTGGGACAGGGCGAATCATCTGGAAACACCATATATTTT. It encodes CASSPLGQGESSGNTIYF. This rearrangement joins TRBV18 to TRBJ1-3; 9 bases line up with TRBD1. After removal of 1 base from V and 1 base from J, the junction contained 8 bases not matched to a gene. The CDR3 is 18 amino acids. Germline V lookup: CDR1 KGHSH, CDR2 LQKENI.

The sample holds one count of this clone. The chain has TRBV6-5 and TRBJ2-7; 11 nucleotides align to TRBD1. This CDR3 has 14 amino acids. The V and J ends lost 6 bases and 4 bases, in that order; junction bases with no gene match: 5. The germline CDR1 and CDR2 sequences are MNHEY and SVGAGI. CDR3 DNA sequence: TGTGCCAGCAGGGGACAGGGGGGGCCGTACGAGCAGTACTTC. Protein product: CASRGQGGPYEQYF.

The chain combines TRBV28 with TRBJ2-7, with no clear D. Deletions cut 3 bases from V and 4 bases from J, with 28 bases between. CDR3 length: 19 residues. Germline assignment: CDR1 MDHEN and CDR2 SYDVKM. CDR3 protein: CASSFAARNSILFGYEQYF. As DNA, the CDR3 is TGTGCCAGCAGTTTTGCCGCTCGCAATAGCATACTCTTTGGGTACGAGCAGTACTTC. Full variable domain (missing parts from reference TRBV28 and TRBJ2-7): DVKVTQSSRYLVKRTGEKVFLECVQDMDHENMFWYRQDPGLGLRLIYFSYDVKMKEKGDIPEGYSVSREKKERFSLILESASTNQTSMYLCASSFAARNSILFGYEQYFGPGTRLTVT.

This clone was detected many times. The chain links TRBV6-5 to TRBJ2-3; D may be TRBD2 (5 bases). V was pared by 0 bases and J by 7 bases, with 14 bases between. CDR3 length equals 15 residues. CDR1 and CDR2 from the germline V gene are MNHEY and SVGAGI. The DNA for the CDR3 is TGTGCCAGCAGTTACTCGAGGGCCCTCCCCCATACGCAGTATTTT. Amino acid sequence: CASSYSRALPHTQYF.

The chain employs TRBV28 and TRBJ1-4; 7 positions match TRBD1. The CDR3 contains 17 residues. V trimming: 6 bases; J trimming: 2 bases; junction bases outside the gene matches: 12. Per germline, CDR1 MDHEN and CDR2 SYDVKM. The chain's CDR3 is CASSPRQGISTNEKLFF. For the CDR3, the DNA is TGTGCCAGCAGCCCCCGACAGGGTATATCGACTAATGAAAAACTGTTTTTT.

J is TRBJ2-7 and V is TRBV5-6; D possibly corresponds to TRBD2 (5 bases). The CDR3 runs to 13 residues. The germline V gene has CDR1 SGHDT and CDR2 YYEEEE. V shed 6 bases and J shed 6 bases, with 16 bases lying between them. The CDR3 nucleotides read TGTGCCAGCAACTCTGACATGAGGGCCGAGCAGTACTTC. It translates to CASNSDMRAEQYF. Full variable domain (rest looked up from reference TRBV5-6 and TRBJ2-7): DAGVTQSPTHLIKTRGQQVTLRCSPKSGHDTVSWYQQALGQGPQFIFQYYEEEERQRGNFPDRFSGHQFPNYSSELNVNALLLGDSALYLCASNSDMRAEQYFGPGTRLTVT.

V and J are TRBV28 and TRBJ1-1, with TRBD1 as a possible D gene (6 bases). V was cut by 6 bases and J by 0 bases, with 20 bases left in between. This CDR3 is 17 amino acids long. Germline V gene sequence: CDR1 MDHEN, CDR2 SYDVKM. CDR3: CASRGTNRDRMNTEAFF. CDR3 nucleotides: TGTGCCAGCAGGGGGACGAACAGGGATCGCATGAACACTGAAGCTTTCTTT.

The sample holds one count of this clone. This rearrangement joins TRBV5-4 to TRBJ1-4, with 8 bases matching TRBD1. Unmatched junction bases numbered 4, after V lost 2 bases and J lost 1 base. The CDR3 has 16 residues. Germline CDR1 SGHNT, CDR2 YYREEE (reference sequence). The CDR3 is CASSLRTGGTNEKLFF. CDR3 DNA sequence: TGTGCCAGCAGCTTACGTACAGGGGGAACTAATGAAAAACTGTTTTTT.

This chain uses TRBV24-1 with TRBJ1-2; TRBD1 matches 9 bases. Germline V gene data show CDR1 as KGHDR and CDR2 as SFDVKD. The V gene end was trimmed by 3 bases and the J gene end by 0 bases; junction bases not matched to a gene: 4. The CDR3 is 16 residues long. CDR3 DNA sequence: TGTGCCACCAGTGATCCGGGACAGGGCACTAACTATGGCTACACCTTC. It translates to CATSDPGQGTNYGYTF.

The chain combines TRBV5-1 with TRBJ2-1; 8 nucleotides align to TRBD2. The CDR3 contains 18 residues. Germline assignment: CDR1 SGHRS and CDR2 YFSETQ. Unmatched junction bases numbered 12, after V lost 4 bases and J lost 0 bases. CDR3 protein: CASSRLVVSGSSYNEQFF. The CDR3 region has the DNA TGCGCCAGCAGCAGGTTGGTCGTGAGCGGGAGCTCCTACAATGAGCAGTTCTTC.

This clone was counted once. The chain carries TRBV4-1 and TRBJ1-6; 7 nucleotides line up with TRBD1. This CDR3 contains 13 residues. Germline V lookup: CDR1 MGHRA, CDR2 YSYEKL. V shed 4 bases and J 7 bases; nucleotides not matched to a gene: 1. CDR3 sequence reads: CASSPDRNSPLHF. CDR3 coding DNA: TGCGCCAGCAGCCCGGACAGGAATTCACCCCTCCACTTT.

This chain connects TRBV19 to TRBJ1-5; 10 bases agree with TRBD1. V shed 6 bases and J 4 bases; nucleotides not matched to a gene: 3. The V gene's germline CDR1 is LNHDA and CDR2 SQIVND (reference sequence). The CDR3 contains 14 residues. In DNA form, the CDR3 reads TGTGCCAGTAGGGACAGGGGGGAAAATCAGCCCCAGCATTTT. Protein sequence: CASRDRGENQPQHF.

The DNA of the CDR3 is TGCGCCAGCAGCTTGGCCCTGGGGCCCCGTTCATTTTACGAGCAGTACTTC. Protein: CASSLALGPRSFYEQYF. The chain has TRBV5-1 and TRBJ2-7, with D tentatively TRBD1 (5 bases). This CDR3 region has 17 residues. Trimming took 0 bases from V and 4 from J, leaving 20 bases between them. Germline V lookup: CDR1 SGHRS, CDR2 YFSETQ.

V and J are TRBV15 and TRBJ2-5; 11 nucleotides agree with TRBD2. V lost 3 bases to trimming and J lost 3 bases; unmatched junction nucleotides: 3. The CDR3 length is 15 residues. Germline assignment: CDR1 LNHNV and CDR2 YYDKDF (reference sequence). The CDR3 DNA is TGTGCCACCAGCAGGCGGGGACTAGCGGAAGAGACCCAGTACTTC. This gives the protein CATSRRGLAEETQYF.